Presented here are 30 T cell receptor beta chains from one specimen sequenced in a study of OX40 agonist ivuxolimab in advanced cancers. The method was the immunoSEQ multiplex PCR assay. The immuneACCESS repertoire file appears here via TCRdb, limited to in-frame rearrangements. These files lack a portion of the clones; in checked studies, under half of the deficit traces to unresolved V genes, and the cause of the others is not known. Recorded for this sample are 70,000 to 80,000 clones; about 89% of them occurred a single time. The top ten clones comprise around 0.8% of the sample. The sequencing here drew on CD4+ or CD8+ T cells sorted from blood, taken in a trial of the OX40 agonist ivuxolimab. The receptors derive from an adult with an advanced solid tumor such as melanoma, head and neck, liver or kidney cancer.

The chain couples TRBV11-2 to TRBJ1-1; no reliable D call. The CDR3 totals 15 residues. Trimming pared 6 bases from V and 2 bases from J, leaving 16 bases between. Germline V gene lookup returns CDR1 SGHAT and CDR2 FQNNGV. This chain's CDR3 is CASRPIGRANTEAFF. The CDR3 DNA is TGTGCCAGCAGGCCGATCGGACGGGCAAACACTGAAGCTTTCTTT.

The chain has TRBV11-2 and TRBJ2-5; 8 bases match TRBD1. V shed 1 base, J shed 5 bases, and the junction held 3 bases outside the gene matches. Germline values: CDR1 SGHAT, CDR2 FQNNGV. The CDR3 runs to 14 residues. The CDR3: CASSLGQGRETQYF. In DNA, the CDR3 is TGTGCCAGCAGCTTAGGACAGGGGAGGGAGACCCAGTACTTC.

The chain is built from TRBV27 and TRBJ2-3; a weak D match, TRBD1 (6 bases). V dropped 3 bases and J dropped 0 bases, with 7 bases sitting between them. Germline CDR1 is MNHEY and CDR2 is SMNVEV (reference sequence). There are 14 residues in the CDR3. The CDR3 region is CASSLDRSTDTQYF. The CDR3 DNA reads TGTGCCAGCAGTTTGGACAGAAGCACAGATACGCAGTATTTT.

V gene TRBV30 combines with J gene TRBJ2-5; perhaps TRBD1 as D (5 bases). With 1 base removed from V and 4 bases from J, the gap between germline ends came to 10 bases. The CDR3 spans 13 residues. The germline V gene has CDR1 GTSNPN and CDR2 SVGIG (reference sequence). CDR3 residues: CAWSAGQGETQYF. In nucleotides, the CDR3 is TGTGCCTGGAGTGCAGGCCAGGGAGAGACCCAGTACTTC.

The V call is TRBV6-6, the J call TRBJ1-5; tentatively, D is TRBD1 (5 bases). Germline V CDR1 and CDR2: MNHNY, SVGAGI (reference sequence). CDR3 length: 13 amino acids. V lost 6 bases and J lost 0, with 6 bases in between. CDR3 loop: CASRGVSNQPQHF. For the CDR3, the DNA is TGTGCCAGCAGGGGGGTTAGCAATCAGCCCCAGCATTTT.

V and J are TRBV7-9 and TRBJ1-2; 9 bases are a match to TRBD1. V lost 2 bases to trimming and J lost 8 bases; unmatched junction nucleotides: 9. Germline V gives CDR1 SEHNR, CDR2 FQNEAQ (reference sequence). The CDR3 runs to 15 residues. CDR3 DNA: TGTGCCAGCAGCTTAACCCCGGGACAGGGAGGAGGCTACACCTTC. Amino acid sequence: CASSLTPGQGGGYTF. Based on the CDR3 plus reference TRBV7-9 and TRBJ1-2, the full variable domain is DTGVSQNPRHKITKRGQNVTFRCDPISEHNRLYWYRQTLGQGPEFLTYFQNEAQLEKSRLLSDRFSAERPKGSFSTLEIQRTEQGDSAMYLCASSLTPGQGGGYTFGSGTRLTVV.

The V gene is TRBV29-1, the J gene TRBJ2-5, with 10 bases lining up with TRBD2. This CDR3 is built from 14 residues. CDR1 is SQVTM and CDR2 is ANQGSEA in the germline V gene. J lost 2 bases, V lost 7 bases, and 7 bases had no gene match. The DNA of the CDR3 is TGCAGCGCCTCCCGGACTAGCGGACAAGAGACCCAGTACTTC. As protein: CSASRTSGQETQYF.

This clone was detected once. This chain connects TRBV2 to TRBJ2-7, with 9 nucleotides matching TRBD1. V lost 8 bases, J lost 2 bases, and 4 bases stayed unmatched. The germline V gene encodes CDR1 SNHLY and CDR2 FYNNEI. The CDR3 has 13 residues. The CDR3, as DNA: TGTGCCAGCTCCCGGGACAGGGCCTACGAGCAGTACTTC. Its translation: CASSRDRAYEQYF.

By its share, this clone is medium-sized (0.01 to 0.1%). The genes are TRBV19 and TRBJ2-1, with 10 bases aligning to TRBD2. Trimming cost V 2 bases and J 8 bases; bases outside gene matches: 9. This CDR3 region has 16 residues. The germline CDR1 and CDR2 sequences are LNHDA and SQIVND (reference sequence). The CDR3 protein is CASSIKSGRALYEQFF. The CDR3, as DNA: TGTGCCAGTAGTATAAAGAGCGGGAGGGCACTCTATGAGCAGTTCTTC.

There are a few counts of this clone. The V gene is TRBV7-9, the J gene TRBJ1-1, with unresolved D. Germline V gene data show CDR1 as SEHNR and CDR2 as FQNEAQ (reference sequence). The ends were cut back, 1 base at V and 5 bases at J, with 8 bases in the middle. The length of the CDR3 is 13 residues. The CDR3 loop is CASSLVSGTEAFF. CDR3 sequence (DNA): TGTGCCAGCAGCTTAGTCAGTGGGACTGAAGCTTTCTTT.

About this clone itself: Compared with germline, one end of the junction differs, possibly owing to a read error. The same CDR3 is also encoded by other DNA sequences in this sample. The rearrangement joins TRBV2 to TRBJ1-4, with D hard to call. The CDR3 loop spans 16 amino acids. Germline V CDR1 and CDR2: SNHLY, FYNNEI. The CDR3 here is CASYPDPGPVNEKLFF. CDR3 nucleotide sequence: TGTGCCAGCTATCCGGATCCCGGACCGGTTAATGAAAAACTATTTTTT.

The chain employs TRBV2 and TRBJ1-2, with TRBD1 as a possible D gene (5 bases). Germline V lookup: CDR1 SNHLY, CDR2 FYNNEI. The CDR3 contains 15 residues. V lost 5 bases, J lost 2 bases, and 15 bases lay in between. CDR3 sequence: CASSIDSWVNYGYTF. For the CDR3, the DNA is TGTGCCAGCAGTATAGACAGTTGGGTGAACTATGGCTACACCTTC.

The J gene is TRBJ2-7, the V gene TRBV9; 11 nucleotides agree with TRBD2. The V segment lost 0 bases and the J segment 7 bases; nucleotides outside the gene matches: 6. CDR1 SGDLS and CDR2 YYNGEE come from the germline V gene. The CDR3 is made up of 15 amino acids. The CDR3 sequence: CASSVGTSGRREQYF. DNA for the CDR3: TGTGCCAGCAGCGTAGGCACTAGCGGGAGACGAGAGCAGTACTTC.

CDR3 in DNA: TGTGCCAGCAGCTCAGATCTCGGGGCGCGGGAGCAGTACTTC. As protein: CASSSDLGAREQYF. V and J are TRBV28 and TRBJ2-7; perhaps D is TRBD1 or TRBD2 (5 bases each). Deletions cut 6 bases from V and 7 bases from J, with 19 bases between. Per the germline V gene, CDR1 is MDHEN and CDR2 is SYDVKM. This CDR3 contains 14 residues. Full variable domain (rest looked up from reference TRBV28 and TRBJ2-7): DVKVTQSSRYLVKRTGEKVFLECVQDMDHENMFWYRQDPGLGLRLIYFSYDVKMKEKGDIPEGYSVSREKKERFSLILESASTNQTSMYLCASSSDLGAREQYFGPGTRLTVT.

The V and J genes are TRBV18 and TRBJ2-7; 10 nucleotides match TRBD1. With 4 bases clipped from V and 0 bases from J, the junction kept 6 bases outside the gene matches. The CDR3 is 16 amino acids. CDR1 and CDR2 from the germline V gene are KGHSH and LQKENI. CDR3 sequence reads: CASSLTGGKGSYEQYF. The CDR3 bases are TGTGCCAGCTCACTGACAGGGGGCAAGGGCTCCTACGAGCAGTACTTC.

The rearrangement joins TRBV4-2 to TRBJ2-3; TRBD2 is a possible D gene (6 bases). The length of the CDR3 is 18 residues. V was pared by 0 bases and J by 6 bases, with 22 bases between. Germline V CDR1 and CDR2: LGHNA, YNFKEQ. The CDR3 DNA sequence: TGTGCCAGCAGCCAAGATAGTTTAGGCGGGGATGGGGGGGATACGCAGTATTTT. Translation: CASSQDSLGGDGGDTQYF.

This clone was seen a single time. The gene calls are TRBV6-6 and TRBJ2-1; D is uncertain. V lost 9 bases to trimming and J lost 6 bases, with 9 bases between them. CDR3 length: 11 residues. CDR1 MNHNY and CDR2 SVGAGI come from the germline V gene (reference sequence). The CDR3 sequence: CASSRPNEQFF. The CDR3 DNA reads TGTGCCAGTAGCAGGCCCAATGAGCAGTTCTTC.

This clone was seen only a few times. CDR3 amino acids: CAVQQGGNQPQHF. CDR3 in DNA: TGTGCCGTACAACAGGGTGGCAATCAGCCCCAGCATTTT. The chain carries TRBV6-1 and TRBJ1-5; the D gene is possibly TRBD1 (6 bases). Germline-derived CDR1 and CDR2 are MNHNS and SASEGT. The CDR3 is 13 residues long. The germline V and J ends were trimmed by 11 bases and 2 bases, with 13 bases remaining between them.

The rearrangement links TRBV7-3 to TRBJ2-3, with 8 bases that match TRBD2. The junction had 6 bases not matched to a gene; V was cut back by 5 bases and J by 5 bases. The CDR3 extends over 14 amino acids. Germline CDR1 and CDR2: SGHTA and FQGTGA. The CDR3 loop reads CASSRSGEGDTQYF. Written as DNA, the CDR3 is TGTGCCAGCAGCCGTAGCGGGGAGGGAGATACGCAGTATTTT.

This chain connects TRBV28 to TRBJ1-2; D remains ambiguous. V lost 7 bases and J 1 base, leaving 19 bases between the germline ends. Germline V gene lookup returns CDR1 MDHEN and CDR2 SYDVKM. The CDR3 sequence is 16 residues long. CDR3 in amino acids: CASTFRDGAFNYGYTF. The CDR3, as DNA: TGTGCCAGCACCTTTAGAGACGGAGCTTTTAACTATGGCTACACCTTC.

The rearrangement joins TRBV5-1 to TRBJ2-3, with D possibly being TRBD2 (5 bases). CDR3 length equals 14 residues. Germline V gene sequence: CDR1 SGHRS, CDR2 YFSETQ. The germline V and J ends were trimmed by 5 bases and 5 bases, with 15 bases remaining between them. For the CDR3, the DNA is TGCGCCAGCAGGGGGAGCCGGGGAATAGATACGCAGTATTTT. Residues: CASRGSRGIDTQYF.

This clone was observed a single time. V usage is TRBV28 and J usage is TRBJ1-2; 7 nucleotides align to TRBD1. With V trimmed by 8 bases and J by 8 bases, 17 bases remained unmatched. CDR1 is MDHEN and CDR2 is SYDVKM in the germline V gene. The length of the CDR3 is 15 residues. CDR3 in amino acids: CASRGSDREGKGYTF. The CDR3 DNA is TGTGCCAGCCGTGGGTCCGACAGGGAAGGAAAGGGCTACACCTTC.

Of note for this clone: A junction boundary mismatches the germline segment, possibly from a read error. The V call is TRBV29-1, the J call TRBJ1-3, with 7 bases lining up with TRBD1. Germline CDR1 reads SQVTM; CDR2 reads ANQGSEA. CDR3 length: 15 residues. The CDR3 loop reads CGVERGGTAGNTIYF. CDR3 nucleotides: TGCGGCGTGGAACGAGGGGGGACAGCTGGAAACACCATATATTTT.

In its sample, this clone was seen a few times. This chain joins TRBV14 and TRBJ2-3; D uncertain. V was cut by 0 bases and J by 9 bases, with 16 bases left in between. Per the germline V gene, CDR1 is SGHDN and CDR2 is FVKESK. The CDR3 has 15 amino acids. The CDR3 region is CASSQDYGPPRTQYF. CDR3 coding DNA: TGTGCCAGCAGCCAAGACTACGGCCCCCCGCGGACGCAGTATTTT. Supplemented by reference TRBV14 and TRBJ2-3, the full variable domain reads EAGVTQFPSHSVIEKGQTVTLRCDPISGHDNLYWYRRVMGKEIKFLLHFVKESKQDESGMPNNRFLAERTGGTYSTLKVQPAELEDSGVYFCASSQDYGPPRTQYFGPGTRLTVL.

This rearrangement joins TRBV6-1 to TRBJ1-6; perhaps TRBD1 as D (5 bases). Germline assignment: CDR1 MNHNS and CDR2 SASEGT. This CDR3 region has 12 residues. V lost 7 bases and J 9 bases, leaving 10 bases between the germline ends. This CDR3 is CASNPGTSPLHF. Here the CDR3 DNA reads TGTGCCAGCAACCCAGGGACTTCACCCCTCCACTTT.

The chain recombines TRBV6-1 with TRBJ1-5, with D perhaps matching TRBD1 (5 bases). Germline CDR1 is MNHNS and CDR2 is SASEGT. Between the trimmed V and J ends, which lost 3 bases and 7 bases, there was a span of 13 bases. The CDR3 runs 14 residues. CDR3 residues: CASSDAVEGQPQHF. In nucleotides, the CDR3 is TGTGCCAGCAGTGACGCTGTGGAGGGGCAGCCCCAGCATTTT.

The V call is TRBV27, the J call TRBJ2-5; 9 bases line up with TRBD2. Losses at the gene ends were 5 bases for V and 1 base for J; bases not matched to a gene: 5. The CDR3 totals 15 residues. Germline lookup yields CDR1 MNHEY and CDR2 SMNVEV (reference sequence). The CDR3 region is CASSDRAGGQETQYF. As DNA, the CDR3 is TGTGCCAGCAGTGATCGAGCGGGGGGCCAAGAGACCCAGTACTTC.

The chain couples TRBV30 to TRBJ2-3; D remains unclear. There are 13 residues in the CDR3. Germline CDR1 GTSNPN, CDR2 SVGIG (reference sequence). The V end was cut by 0 bases, the J end by 3 bases, with 7 bases between. The CDR3 sequence: CAWSVVLTDTQYF. Written as DNA, the CDR3 is TGTGCCTGGAGTGTGGTCCTGACAGATACGCAGTATTTT.

The chain links TRBV6-5 to TRBJ2-7; 7 nucleotides match TRBD1. The CDR3 has 15 residues. V lost 4 bases to trimming and J lost 0 bases; unmatched junction nucleotides: 6. The germline V gene has CDR1 MNHEY and CDR2 SVGAGI. The CDR3 here is CASSFDRASSYEQYF. CDR3 nucleotides: TGTGCCAGCAGTTTCGACAGGGCGAGCTCCTACGAGCAGTACTTC.

The chain combines TRBV14 with TRBJ1-2; perhaps TRBD1 as D (6 bases). Germline assignment: CDR1 SGHDN and CDR2 FVKESK. V lost 0 bases and J 8 bases, leaving 16 bases between the germline ends. The CDR3 length is 15 residues. The CDR3 spells CASSQDSGDRRGYTF. The CDR3 DNA sequence: TGTGCCAGCAGCCAAGATTCAGGGGACCGTAGGGGCTACACCTTC. The full variable domain, in which reference TRBV14 and TRBJ1-2 provide the parts outside the CDR3, is EAGVTQFPSHSVIEKGQTVTLRCDPISGHDNLYWYRRVMGKEIKFLLHFVKESKQDESGMPNNRFLAERTGGTYSTLKVQPAELEDSGVYFCASSQDSGDRRGYTFGSGTRLTVV.